The T cell receptor (beta chain) described here comes from a study of blood T cells in healthy people across ages. Overall study: Template-switching capture recovered about one barcoded beta molecule per two T cells.

This clonotype was detected a few times. Its target is not known. The V gene lost 8 bases and the J gene lost 4 bases, with 11 bases spanning the gap. The length of the CDR3 is 13 residues. CDR1 SSHAT and CDR2 FNYEAQ come from the germline V gene (reference sequence). Each donor supplied about 9.6 milliliters of peripheral blood. A second PCR of about 7 to 12 cycles used a sample-barcoded 5' primer and a J-beta primer mix. One entry per CDR3 protein, called by TCRdb with MiXCR from the 5' RACE reads. The data show about a million distinct CDR3 sequences, 35% to 45% seen once. Whole-study results and caveats: Comparison with aged donors showed that long-lived donors had more naive CD4+ cells and higher diversity.

The sequence was obtained from a man younger than 35 in good health. Source material: blood. The V call is TRBV7-7, the J call TRBJ2-2, with D unresolved. CDR3: CASQKAFTGELFF. Here the CDR3 DNA reads TGTGCCAGCCAGAAGGCCTTCACCGGGGAGCTGTTTTTT.